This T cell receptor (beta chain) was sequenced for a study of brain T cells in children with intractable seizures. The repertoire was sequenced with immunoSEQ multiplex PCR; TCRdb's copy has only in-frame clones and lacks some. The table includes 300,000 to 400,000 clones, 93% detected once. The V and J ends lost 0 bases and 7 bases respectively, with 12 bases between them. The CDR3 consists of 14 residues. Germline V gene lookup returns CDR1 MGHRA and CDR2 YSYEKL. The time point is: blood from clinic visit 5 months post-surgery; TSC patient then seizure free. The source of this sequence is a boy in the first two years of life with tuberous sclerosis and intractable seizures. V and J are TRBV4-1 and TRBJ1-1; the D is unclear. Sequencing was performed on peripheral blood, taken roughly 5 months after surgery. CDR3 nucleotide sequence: TGCGCCAGCAGCCAAGATATGAAGGCAGTTGAAGCTTTCTTT. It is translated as CASSQDMKAVEAFF.